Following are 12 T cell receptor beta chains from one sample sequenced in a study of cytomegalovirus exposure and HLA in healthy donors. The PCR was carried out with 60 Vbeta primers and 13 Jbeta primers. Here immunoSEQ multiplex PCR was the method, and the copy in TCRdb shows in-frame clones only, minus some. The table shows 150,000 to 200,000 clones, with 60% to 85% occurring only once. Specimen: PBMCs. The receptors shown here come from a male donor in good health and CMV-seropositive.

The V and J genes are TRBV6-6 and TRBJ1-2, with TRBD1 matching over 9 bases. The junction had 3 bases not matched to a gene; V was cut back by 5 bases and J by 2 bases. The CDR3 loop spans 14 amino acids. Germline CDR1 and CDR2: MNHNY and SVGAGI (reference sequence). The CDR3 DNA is TGTGCCAGCAGTGGGGGGACAGGGAACTATGGCTACACCTTC. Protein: CASSGGTGNYGYTF.

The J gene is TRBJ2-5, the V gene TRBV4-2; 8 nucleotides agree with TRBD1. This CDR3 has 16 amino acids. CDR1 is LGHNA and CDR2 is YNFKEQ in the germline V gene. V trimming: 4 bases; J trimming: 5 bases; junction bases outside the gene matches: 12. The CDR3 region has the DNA TGTGCCAGCAGCCGCCCGGAGACAGGGGTTGGTGAGACCCAGTACTTC. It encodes CASSRPETGVGETQYF.

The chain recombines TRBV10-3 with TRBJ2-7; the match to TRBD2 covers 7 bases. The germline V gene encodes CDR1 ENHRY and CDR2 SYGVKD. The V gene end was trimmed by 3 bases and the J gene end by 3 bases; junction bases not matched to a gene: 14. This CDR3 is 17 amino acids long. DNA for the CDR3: TGTGCCATCAGTGACTCGCGTAAGGCTAGCGGCTACTACGAGCAGTACTTC. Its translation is CAISDSRKASGYYEQYF.

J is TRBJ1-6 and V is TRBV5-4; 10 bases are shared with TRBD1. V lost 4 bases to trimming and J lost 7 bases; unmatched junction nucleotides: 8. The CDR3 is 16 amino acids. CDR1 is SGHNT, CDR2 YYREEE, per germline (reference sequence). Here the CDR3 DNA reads TGTGCCAGCAGCACCCGGACAGGGGGAAGAAATTCACCCCTCCACTTT. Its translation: CASSTRTGGRNSPLHF. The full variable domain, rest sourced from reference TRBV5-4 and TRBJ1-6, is ETGVTQSPTHLIKTRGQQVTLRCSSQSGHNTVSWYQQALGQGPQFIFQYYREEENGRGNFPPRFSGLQFPNYSSELNVNALELDDSALYLCASSTRTGGRNSPLHFGNGTRLTVT.

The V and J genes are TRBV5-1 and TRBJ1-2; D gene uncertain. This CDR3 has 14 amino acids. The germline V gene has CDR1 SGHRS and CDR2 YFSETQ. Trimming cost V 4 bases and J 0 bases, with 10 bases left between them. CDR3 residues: CASSLRGSNYGYTF. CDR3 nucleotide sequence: TGCGCCAGCAGCCTGAGAGGCTCTAACTATGGCTACACCTTC.

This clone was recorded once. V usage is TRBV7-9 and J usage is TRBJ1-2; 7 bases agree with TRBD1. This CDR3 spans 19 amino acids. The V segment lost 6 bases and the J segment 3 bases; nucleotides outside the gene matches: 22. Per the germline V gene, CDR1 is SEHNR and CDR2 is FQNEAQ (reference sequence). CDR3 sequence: CASSRMGGTVYYRDYGYTF. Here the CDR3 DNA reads TGTGCCAGCAGTCGAATGGGCGGGACAGTCTATTATCGGGACTATGGCTACACCTTC.

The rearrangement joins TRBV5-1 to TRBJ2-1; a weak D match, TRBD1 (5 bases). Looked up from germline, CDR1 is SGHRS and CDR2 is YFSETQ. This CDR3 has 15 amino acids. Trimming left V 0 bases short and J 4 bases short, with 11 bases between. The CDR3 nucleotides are TGCGCCAGCAGCTTGGAGGGGTTTGAGTACAATGAGCAGTTCTTC. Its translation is CASSLEGFEYNEQFF.

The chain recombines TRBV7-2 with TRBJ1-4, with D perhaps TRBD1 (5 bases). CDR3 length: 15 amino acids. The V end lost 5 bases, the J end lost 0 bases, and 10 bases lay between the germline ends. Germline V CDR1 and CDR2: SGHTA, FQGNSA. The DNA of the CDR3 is TGTGCCAGCAGCCCAACAGGCGCAACTAATGAAAAACTGTTTTTT. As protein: CASSPTGATNEKLFF. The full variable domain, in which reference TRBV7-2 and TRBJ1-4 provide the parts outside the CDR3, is GAGVSQSPSNKVTEKGKDVELRCDPISGHTALYWYRQSLGQGLEFLIYFQGNSAPDKSGLPSDRFSAERTGGSVSTLTIQRTQQEDSAVYLCASSPTGATNEKLFFGSGTQLSVL.

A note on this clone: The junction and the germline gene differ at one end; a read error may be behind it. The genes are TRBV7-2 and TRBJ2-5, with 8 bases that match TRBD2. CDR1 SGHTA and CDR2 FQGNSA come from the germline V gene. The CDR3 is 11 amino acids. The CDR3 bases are TGTGCCAGCAGCTTTGGACTAGCTTTTCACTTC. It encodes CASSFGLAFHF.

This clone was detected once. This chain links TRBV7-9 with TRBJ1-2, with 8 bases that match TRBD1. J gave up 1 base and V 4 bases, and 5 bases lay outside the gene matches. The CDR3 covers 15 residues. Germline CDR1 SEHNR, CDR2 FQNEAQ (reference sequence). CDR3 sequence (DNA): TGTGCCAGCAGCTCCCCAGACAGGGGTAACTATGGCTACACCTTC. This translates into CASSSPDRGNYGYTF.

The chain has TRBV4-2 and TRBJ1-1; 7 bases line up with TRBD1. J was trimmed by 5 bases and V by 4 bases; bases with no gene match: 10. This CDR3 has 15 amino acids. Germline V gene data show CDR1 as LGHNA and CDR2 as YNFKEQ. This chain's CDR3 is CASSPQVQGTTEAFF. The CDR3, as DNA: TGTGCCAGCAGCCCTCAAGTACAGGGGACGACTGAAGCTTTCTTT.

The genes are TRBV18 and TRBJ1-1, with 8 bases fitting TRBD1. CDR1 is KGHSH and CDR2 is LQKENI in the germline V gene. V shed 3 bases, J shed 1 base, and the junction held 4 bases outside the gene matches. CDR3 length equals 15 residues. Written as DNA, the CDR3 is TGTGCCAGCTCACCTCGGGACAGGAGGAACACTGAAGCTTTCTTT. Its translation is CASSPRDRRNTEAFF.